The 11 T cell receptor beta chains listed next were all sequenced from one sample in a study of radiation and T cells in renal cell carcinoma. The time point is: blood 4 weeks post-SBRT, at nephrectomy. Treatment defined: 15 Gy SBRT to primary tumor, nephrectomy 4 weeks later. Some clones are missing from TCRdb's copy, which holds only in-frame ones; the method was immunoSEQ multiplex PCR. The table has just under 150,000 clones, 75% to 90% seen once. Source: blood, taken from a patient whose treatment included radiotherapy and nephrectomy. All receptors derive from a woman aged 45-65 years with renal cell carcinoma.

This chain connects TRBV28 to TRBJ2-5; D perhaps matches TRBD2 (6 bases). Germline V gene data show CDR1 as MDHEN and CDR2 as SYDVKM. The CDR3 is made up of 14 amino acids. Deletions cut 4 bases from V and 2 bases from J, with 11 bases between. The CDR3, as DNA: TGTGCCAGCAGTTGGGGAGGTCAGCAAGAGACCCAGTACTTC. Its translation is CASSWGGQQETQYF.

The sample holds one count of this clone. The chain links TRBV27 to TRBJ2-7; D gene unclear. The V gene's germline CDR1 is MNHEY and CDR2 SMNVEV (reference sequence). Between the trimmed V and J ends, which lost 3 bases and 3 bases, there was a span of 18 bases. The CDR3 runs 16 residues. Written as DNA, the CDR3 is TGTGCCAGCAGTTTCCCCGACAACGCCTTCTTCTACGAGCAGTACTTC. This codes for CASSFPDNAFFYEQYF.

The rearrangement joins TRBV2 to TRBJ2-2, with a tentative D call TRBD1 (5 bases). The ends were cut back, 10 bases at V and 11 bases at J, with 23 bases in the middle. CDR3 size: 14 residues. From germline, CDR1 is SNHLY and CDR2 FYNNEI. The CDR3 nucleotides read TGTGCCACCGCAGTCCCCACCAGGGCAGGAGAGCTGTTTTTT. It is translated as CATAVPTRAGELFF.

The chain uses TRBV5-8 and TRBJ1-2; D uncertain. The germline V gene has CDR1 SGHTS and CDR2 YDEGEE. Deletions cut 0 bases from V and 3 bases from J, with 6 bases between. The CDR3 runs 13 residues. The CDR3 DNA sequence: TGTGCCAGCAGCTTGGACGGGGACTATGGCTACACCTTC. It encodes CASSLDGDYGYTF.

The chain uses TRBV4-3 and TRBJ2-7; the match to TRBD2 covers 12 bases. The V and J ends lost 5 bases and 4 bases, in that order; junction bases with no gene match: 3. This CDR3 region has 14 residues. Germline lookup yields CDR1 LGHNA and CDR2 YSLEER. CDR3 DNA: TGCGCCAGCAGCGTGGGACTAGCGGGTTACGAGCAGTACTTC. Its translation: CASSVGLAGYEQYF.

The chain couples TRBV6-5 to TRBJ2-1; 13 nucleotides align to TRBD2. With 6 bases clipped from V and 8 bases from J, the junction kept 7 bases outside the gene matches. Germline CDR1 and CDR2: MNHEY and SVGAGI. The CDR3 covers 15 residues. Here the CDR3 reads CASRERLAGGHEQFF. Here the CDR3 DNA reads TGTGCCAGCAGGGAACGACTAGCGGGAGGACATGAGCAGTTCTTC.

This rearrangement joins TRBV5-1 to TRBJ1-2, with a possible D match to TRBD1 (5 bases). Trimming pared 4 bases from V and 2 bases from J, leaving 12 bases between. The CDR3 consists of 14 residues. Germline V gene lookup returns CDR1 SGHRS and CDR2 YFSETQ. The DNA of the CDR3 is TGCGCCAGCAGCAATCAAGGGACGAACTATGGCTACACCTTC. It codes for CASSNQGTNYGYTF.

The chain employs TRBV30 and TRBJ1-5; D perhaps matches TRBD1 (5 bases). The V gene's germline CDR1 is GTSNPN and CDR2 SVGIG (reference sequence). V lost 1 base, J lost 6 bases, and 19 bases lay in between. The length of the CDR3 is 16 residues. The CDR3 DNA sequence: TGTGCCTGGAGTGGGGGCGCGGGGTTCATAGTTCAGCCCCAGCATTTT. Its protein is CAWSGGAGFIVQPQHF.

This sequence joins TRBV25-1 and TRBJ1-5, with TRBD1 identical over 7 bases. There are 14 residues in the CDR3. The germline V gene has CDR1 MGHDK and CDR2 SYGVNS. Trimming at V came to 3 bases and at J to 4 bases, leaving 3 bases not matched to a gene. The CDR3 here is CASSEAGGNQPQHF. CDR3 sequence (DNA): TGTGCCAGCAGTGAGGCAGGGGGTAATCAGCCCCAGCATTTT.

The V call is TRBV2, the J call TRBJ2-5; D is possibly TRBD1 or TRBD2 (6 bases each). The CDR3 is 15 amino acids. Germline V gene lookup returns CDR1 SNHLY and CDR2 FYNNEI. V lost 6 bases, J lost 4 bases, and 18 bases lay in between. This CDR3 is CASRSWGAVLETQYF. The CDR3 DNA is TGTGCCAGCAGGAGCTGGGGGGCCGTGTTAGAGACCCAGTACTTC. Using reference TRBV2 and TRBJ2-5 for the parts outside the CDR3, the full variable domain is EPEVTQTPSHQVTQMGQEVILRCVPISNHLYFYWYRQILGQKVEFLVSFYNNEISEKSEIFDDQFSVERPDGSNFTLKIRSTKLEDSAMYFCASRSWGAVLETQYFGPGTRLLVL.

The DNA for the CDR3 is TGTGCCACCAGCAGAGTCGGGCACGTCACAGATACGCAGTATTTT. This translates into CATSRVGHVTDTQYF. The V and J genes are TRBV15 and TRBJ2-3; D remains unclear. The ends were cut back, 1 base at V and 2 bases at J, with 10 bases in the middle. CDR3 size: 15 residues. Germline CDR1 is LNHNV and CDR2 is YYDKDF (reference sequence).